This T cell receptor (beta chain) appears in the sequencing data of a study of CD8+ T cells in alopecia areata. Regarding the study as a whole: Many of the expanded lesional clones endured in scalp and blood while on tofacitinib.

Regarding treatment: oral pan-JAK inhibitor, 5-10 mg twice daily. Germline V gene sequence: CDR1 GTSNPN, CDR2 SVGIG (reference sequence). Trimming shortened V by 1 base and J by 3 bases, and 11 bases separated the two germline ends. The length of the CDR3 is 14 residues. Sequencing templates came from extracted RNA that was reverse transcribed into cDNA. Sequenced by immunoSEQ multiplex PCR; TCRdb stores in-frame clones only, minus some. The table lists roughly 190,000 clones, about 60% of them singletons, with around 0.69% in the top ten. This clone was seen a single time. Its antigen is currently unknown.

The source of this sequence is a human donor with alopecia areata. The source material was CD4+ T cells sorted from blood, sampled at week 4, from a patient treated with tofacitinib. V usage is TRBV30 and J usage is TRBJ2-3; D gene unclear. DNA of the CDR3: TGTGCCTGGAGTGGCAGCCCGCATACAGATACGCAGTATTTT. This translates into CAWSGSPHTDTQYF.